These T cell receptor beta chains were read from a single sample in a study of T cells in Graves' hyperthyroidism and ophthalmopathy. One entry per CDR3 protein, called by TCRdb with MiXCR from the multiplex PCR reads. This table has roughly 40,000 distinct CDR3 sequences, 50% to 55% appearing once. The sequenced sample was blood. These receptors all stem from a man in his forties with Graves' ophthalmopathy. The CDR3 runs from the conserved cysteine through the conserved F or W. D genes are given only for firm matches. Clone sizes are given selectively: once, few, many, or a class where the clone is expanded.

CDR3 | DNA | D | J | size | V
CASSLGTSEDNEQYF | TGTGCCAGCAGCTTAGGGACTAGCGAAGACAATGAGCAGTATTTT | TRBD2 | TRBJ2-3 | NA | TRBV7-8
CASSQTSGRYEQYF | TGTGCCAGCAGCCAGACTAGCGGGAGATACGAGCAGTACTTC | TRBD2 | TRBJ2-7 | NA | TRBV7-2
CASRTGGAYEQYF | TGTGCCAGCAGGACAGGGGGCGCCTACGAGCAGTACTTC | TRBD1 | TRBJ2-7 | NA | TRBV5-4
CASSLQGSTDTQYF | TGCGCCAGCAGCTTACAAGGAAGCACAGATACGCAGTATTTT | NA | TRBJ2-3 | many | TRBV5-1
CASSLSRDPYNEQFF | TGTGCCAGCAGCTTGAGTAGGGACCCGTACAATGAGCAGTTCTTC | NA | TRBJ2-1 | NA | TRBV11-2
CASSEYKGDSMLTF | TGTGCCAGCAGTGAATATAAGGGGGACAGCATGCTCACCTTC | TRBD1 | TRBJ1-2 | NA | TRBV25-1
CASSPSESSGNTIYF | TGTGCCAGCAGCCCCTCAGAGAGCTCTGGAAACACCATATATTTT | NA | TRBJ1-3 | many | TRBV2
CATSARANVLTF | TGTGCCACCAGTGCGCGAGCCAACGTCCTGACTTTC | NA | TRBJ2-6 | medium-sized | TRBV24-1
CSILGLARGIDTQYF | TGCAGCATTTTGGGACTAGCGCGAGGCATAGATACGCAGTATTTT | TRBD2 | TRBJ2-3 | NA | TRBV29-1
CASSYWDRNTEAFF | TGTGCCAGCAGTTATTGGGACAGGAACACTGAAGCTTTCTTT | TRBD1 | TRBJ1-1 | NA | TRBV6-6
CSVLGSTDTQYF | TGCAGCGTACTAGGGAGCACAGATACGCAGTATTTT | NA | TRBJ2-3 | NA | TRBV29-1
CASSSGRAGETQYF | TGTGCCAGCAGTTCCGGGAGGGCCGGAGAGACCCAGTACTTC | TRBD2 | TRBJ2-5 | many | TRBV28
CASSLTAQGNTEAFF | TGTGCCAGCAGCTTAACAGCGCAGGGGAACACTGAAGCTTTCTTT | NA | TRBJ1-1 | NA | TRBV7-2
CASSDVGGRDEKLFFGSGTQHF | NA | NA | TRBJ1-5 | NA | TRBV5-1
CASSIWGGGANVLTF | TGTGCCAGTAGTATATGGGGCGGTGGGGCCAACGTCCTGACTTTC | NA | TRBJ2-6 | NA | TRBV19
CASSLSLLYEQYF | TGTGCCAGCAGTTTATCACTTCTCTACGAGCAGTACTTC | NA | TRBJ2-7 | NA | TRBV7-6
CASSPGHNQPQHF | TGTGCCAGCAGCCCGGGCCACAATCAGCCCCAGCATTTT | NA | TRBJ1-5 | many | TRBV14
CASSVEFGGGETQYF | TGTGCCAGCAGCGTAGAATTCGGGGGCGGAGAGACCCAGTACTTC | NA | TRBJ2-5 | NA | TRBV9
CTSRVGTGGGDTQYF | TGTACCAGCAGGGTTGGGACAGGGGGCGGAGATACGCAGTATTTT | TRBD1 | TRBJ2-3 | NA | TRBV2
CASSLLPPLDGGAGRTYEQYF | TGTGCCAGCAGCTTGCTCCCCCCTCTGGACGGGGGGGCCGGGAGGACCTACGAGCAGTACTTC | TRBD2 | TRBJ2-7 | NA | TRBV7-8
CASSLAPGTANQPQHF | TGTGCCAGCAGTTTAGCGCCAGGGACGGCCAATCAGCCCCAGCATTTT | NA | TRBJ1-5 | NA | TRBV12-3/TRBV12-4
CASSEAGPGSNQPQHF | TGTGCCAGCAGCGAAGCGGGCCCTGGTTCCAATCAGCCCCAGCATTTT | NA | TRBJ1-5 | NA | TRBV27
CASSLEQGEETQYF | TGCGCCAGCAGCTTGGAACAGGGGGAAGAGACCCAGTACTTC | TRBD1 | TRBJ2-5 | NA | TRBV5-1
CASSPGHEQYF | TGTGCCAGCTCACCTGGCCACGAGCAGTACTTC | NA | TRBJ2-7 | many | TRBV18
CASSLAHETQYF | TGTGCCAGCAGCTTGGCCCATGAGACCCAGTACTTC | NA | TRBJ2-5 | NA | TRBV11-2
CASSSSGGGNEQFF | TGTGCCAGCAGTTCTAGCGGGGGGGGGAATGAGCAGTTCTTC | TRBD2 | TRBJ2-1 | many | TRBV12-3/TRBV12-4
CASSLSGTQATQYF | TGCGCCAGCAGCTTGTCTGGGACCCAGGCGACCCAGTACTTC | NA | TRBJ2-5 | NA | TRBV5-1
CASSLVGGGGNEQFF | TGTGCCAGCAGCTTAGTGGGCGGGGGGGGCAATGAGCAGTTCTTC | TRBD2 | TRBJ2-1 | many | TRBV7-6
CASSPPSYEQYF | TGCGCCAGCAGCCCGCCTTCCTACGAGCAGTACTTC | NA | TRBJ2-7 | medium-sized | TRBV5-1
CASSLSGTLYQETQYF | TGCGCCAGCAGCTTGTCTGGGACCCTGTACCAAGAGACCCAGTACTTC | NA | TRBJ2-5 | NA | TRBV5-1
CASSFDRDYGYTF | TGCGCCAGCAGCTTCGACAGGGACTATGGCTACACCTTC | TRBD1 | TRBJ1-2 | NA | TRBV5-1
CASSSTHQGEGTQYF | TGTGCCAGCAGCTCGACCCACCAGGGCGAGGGGACCCAGTACTTC | NA | TRBJ2-5 | NA | TRBV11-2
CASSPQGRTYEQYF | TGTGCCAGCAGCCCACAGGGAAGGACCTACGAGCAGTACTTC | NA | TRBJ2-7 | NA | TRBV7-9
CASPGTSGGAGTDTQYF | TGTGCCAGCCCTGGGACTAGCGGGGGGGCCGGGACAGATACGCAGTATTTT | TRBD2 | TRBJ2-3 | many | TRBV6-1
CASGDSRNEKLFF | TGCGCCAGCGGGGACAGCCGTAATGAAAAACTGTTTTTT | TRBD1 | TRBJ1-4 | NA | TRBV5-1
CASSLKLAGVGRGHEQYF | TGTGCCAGCAGCTTGAAGCTAGCGGGAGTTGGAAGGGGCCACGAGCAGTACTTC | TRBD2 | TRBJ2-7 | NA | TRBV5-6
CASSAGGMNEQFF | TGTGCTAGCAGCGCGGGTGGGATGAATGAGCAGTTCTTC | NA | TRBJ2-1 | medium-sized | TRBV7-7
CASSRGAGGIYEQYF | TGTGCCAGCTCCCGCGGGGCGGGGGGGATCTACGAGCAGTACTTC | TRBD2 | TRBJ2-7 | many | TRBV18
CASSSQGSARGYTF | TGTGCCAGCAGCTCCCAGGGGAGCGCTCGGGGCTACACCTTC | NA | TRBJ1-2 | NA | TRBV9
CASSLDSGTSGGASYEQYF | TGTGCCAGCAGCTTAGATTCAGGGACTAGCGGGGGGGCGTCCTACGAGCAGTACTTC | TRBD2 | TRBJ2-7 | NA | TRBV9
CASSLLAGRTGELFF | TGTGCCAGCAGCCTCCTAGCGGGACGTACCGGGGAGCTGTTTTTT | TRBD2 | TRBJ2-2 | many | TRBV3-1
CASSLEIAGGAYEQYF | TGTGCCAGCAGCTTGGAAATAGCGGGGGGAGCCTACGAGCAGTACTTC | TRBD2 | TRBJ2-7 | NA | TRBV5-6
CASSLRTSNQPQHF | TGTGCCAGCAGTTTAAGGACTAGCAATCAGCCCCAGCATTTT | NA | TRBJ1-5 | many | TRBV28
CASSPAPLLGHSGANVLTF | TGTGCCAGCAGCCCCGCCCCCCTTCTGGGCCACTCTGGGGCCAACGTCCTGACTTTC | NA | TRBJ2-6 | many | TRBV7-3